Following are 30 T cell receptor beta chains from one sample sequenced in a study of Graves' ophthalmopathy and Graves' hyperthyroidism. The TCR beta CDR3 regions underwent amplification from RNA transcripts. After a first-round RT-PCR with HTBI primers, a second-round multiplex PCR was run. In TCRdb, the multiplex PCR reads were re-called with MiXCR into one record per CDR3 protein. This table has hundreds of thousands of distinct CDR3 sequences, about 38% appearing once. Sequencing was done on a sample of peripheral blood. The receptors originated from an adult man with Graves' ophthalmopathy.

The chain has TRBV9 and TRBJ1-6, with D uncertain. Germline V gene data show CDR1 as SGDLS and CDR2 as YYNGEE. V was clipped by 4 bases and J by 0 bases, with 17 bases between them. There are 18 residues in the CDR3. The CDR3 spells CASSLTGSASSYNSPLHF. In nucleotides, the CDR3 is TGTGCCAGCAGCCTAACCGGGTCAGCCAGCTCCTATAATTCACCCCTCCACTTT.

This clonotype has a count of ten or more. This chain links TRBV29-1 with TRBJ1-2; D not resolved. The CDR3 is made up of 10 amino acids. The V end was cut by 6 bases, the J end by 5 bases, with 7 bases between. The germline V gene has CDR1 SQVTM and CDR2 ANQGSEA. CDR3 sequence reads: CSVDQYGYTF. The CDR3 DNA reads TGCAGCGTCGACCAGTATGGCTACACCTTC. The complete variable domain, with remaining parts taken from reference TRBV29-1 and TRBJ1-2, reads SAVISQKPSRDICQRGTSLTIQCQVDSQVTMMFWYRQQPGQSLTLIATANQGSEATYESGFVIDKFPISRPNLTFSTLTVSNMSPEDSSIYLCSVDQYGYTFGSGTRLTVV.

The V gene is TRBV24-1, the J gene TRBJ2-5; the match to TRBD1 covers 9 bases. The ends lost 3 bases at V and 1 base at J; junction bases unmatched: 2. From germline, CDR1 is KGHDR and CDR2 SFDVKD. The CDR3 is made up of 15 amino acids. CDR3 sequence (DNA): TGTGCCACCAGTGATGGACAGGGGCCCCAAGAGACCCAGTACTTC. The encoded protein is CATSDGQGPQETQYF.

This clonotype was observed many times. The rearrangement joins TRBV10-3 to TRBJ1-4, with D unresolved. The CDR3 is 14 amino acids. From germline, CDR1 is ENHRY and CDR2 SYGVKD. Trimming removed 6 bases at V and 0 bases at J, with 8 bases between. The CDR3 protein is CAISELATNEKLFF. CDR3 bases: TGTGCCATCAGCGAATTAGCAACTAATGAAAAACTGTTTTTT.

There are many counts of this clonotype. The chain uses TRBV7-9 and TRBJ2-7, with 9 bases lining up with TRBD2. CDR3 length: 16 residues. J was trimmed by 2 bases and V by 4 bases; bases with no gene match: 9. CDR1 is SEHNR and CDR2 is FQNEAQ in the germline V gene (reference sequence). This CDR3 reads CASSSHSGGAPYEQYF. The CDR3 DNA is TGTGCCAGCAGCTCCCATAGCGGGGGAGCCCCCTACGAGCAGTACTTC.

This clonotype was counted ten times or more. The chain has TRBV11-3 and TRBJ1-3, with D possibly being TRBD1 (6 bases). V gave up 5 bases and J gave up 2 bases, with 10 bases separating them. Looked up from germline, CDR1 is SGHNT and CDR2 is YENEEA. The CDR3 totals 14 residues. This CDR3 is CASSQGTPGNTIYF. In DNA, the CDR3 is TGTGCCAGCAGCCAGGGGACGCCTGGAAACACCATATATTTT.

This clonotype was counted ten times or more. The gene calls are TRBV20-1 and TRBJ2-7; 7 bases line up with TRBD1. Germline CDR1 is DFQATT and CDR2 is SNEGSKA (reference sequence). This CDR3 spans 14 amino acids. V gave up 3 bases and J gave up 5 bases; unmatched junction bases: 10. The CDR3 DNA follows: TGCAGTGCTAGGATCACAGGGGAAGGTCACGAGCAGTACTTC. It is translated as CSARITGEGHEQYF.

The gene calls are TRBV20-1 and TRBJ2-7, with D possibly matching TRBD2 (5 bases). CDR3 length equals 11 residues. The V end lost 6 bases, the J end lost 6 bases, and 12 bases lay between the germline ends. From germline, CDR1 is DFQATT and CDR2 SNEGSKA (reference sequence). The CDR3: CSARGLPEQYF. Written as DNA, the CDR3 is TGCAGTGCCCGGGGTTTACCCGAGCAGTACTTC.

This clonotype was counted ten times or more. The chain has TRBV7-8 and TRBJ1-6; unclear D gene. Between the trimmed V and J ends, which lost 1 base and 8 bases, there was a span of 9 bases. The CDR3 totals 14 residues. From germline, CDR1 is SGHVS and CDR2 FQNEAQ. The chain's CDR3 is CASSLEGIYSPLHF. DNA of the CDR3: TGTGCCAGCAGCTTAGAGGGCATTTATTCACCCCTCCACTTT.

This clonotype has only a few counts. This may arise from a read error, as a much more abundant clone is one base away. The chain carries TRBV12-3 or TRBV12-4 and TRBJ2-5; D uncertain. CDR3 length equals 13 residues. The CDR3 loop is CVSSLSVEETQYF. CDR3 sequence (DNA): TGTGTCAGCAGTTTGAGCGTTGAGGAGACCCAGTACTTC.

This clonotype showed up many times. V gene TRBV7-8 combines with J gene TRBJ1-3; possible D gene TRBD1, 5 bases. V dropped 3 bases and J dropped 2 bases, with 8 bases sitting between them. Germline lookup yields CDR1 SGHVS and CDR2 FQNEAQ. This CDR3 region has 14 residues. In DNA form, the CDR3 reads TGTGCCAGCAGCTTCAGGGCCCCTGGAAACACCATATATTTT. Translation: CASSFRAPGNTIYF. Drawing the rest from reference TRBV7-8 and TRBJ1-3, the complete variable domain is GAGVSQSPRYKVAKRGQDVALRCDPISGHVSLFWYQQALGQGPEFLTYFQNEAQLDKSGLPSDRFFAERPEGSVSTLKIQRTQQEDSAVYLCASSFRAPGNTIYFGEGSWLTVV.

J is TRBJ2-5 and V is TRBV7-2; 7 bases agree with TRBD2. There are 13 residues in the CDR3. The germline CDR1 and CDR2 sequences are SGHTA and FQGNSA. V trimming: 4 bases; J trimming: 5 bases; junction bases outside the gene matches: 4. CDR3 residues: CASSSDSGETQYF. The CDR3 DNA is TGTGCCAGCAGCTCTGATAGCGGGGAGACCCAGTACTTC.

This clonotype has at least ten counts. This sequence joins TRBV19 and TRBJ1-5; 10 nucleotides line up with TRBD1. Per the germline V gene, CDR1 is LNHDA and CDR2 is SQIVND (reference sequence). This CDR3 has 14 amino acids. V lost 5 bases to trimming and J lost 6 bases; unmatched junction nucleotides: 4. This CDR3 reads CASSGQGGVQPQHF. For the CDR3, the DNA is TGTGCCAGTAGTGGACAGGGGGGGGTTCAGCCCCAGCATTTT. Combining the CDR3 with reference TRBV19 and TRBJ1-5 gives the whole variable domain DGGITQSPKYLFRKEGQNVTLSCEQNLNHDAMYWYRQDPGQGLRLIYYSQIVNDFQKGDIAEGYSVSREKKESFPLTVTSAQKNPTAFYLCASSGQGGVQPQHFGDGTRLSIL.

This clonotype was recorded at least ten times. The gene calls are TRBV12-3 or TRBV12-4 and TRBJ2-5; no reliable D call. V lost 6 bases and J lost 7, with 15 bases in between. The CDR3 extends over 13 amino acids. The CDR3 DNA sequence: TGTGCCAGCAGCGGCCCCCCCCCCAGGACCCAGTACTTC. The encoded protein is CASSGPPPRTQYF.

The table lists this clonotype with many counts. The chain carries TRBV6-1 and TRBJ2-5; 7 bases map to TRBD2. Trimming at V came to 3 bases and at J to 7 bases, leaving 14 bases not matched to a gene. Germline V gives CDR1 MNHNS, CDR2 SASEGT. The CDR3 sequence is 16 residues long. CDR3 protein: CASSDTLAAPLGTQYF. Here the CDR3 DNA reads TGTGCCAGCAGTGACACTCTAGCGGCCCCACTTGGGACCCAGTACTTC.

V gene TRBV5-4 combines with J gene TRBJ1-1, with D possibly matching TRBD1 (6 bases). This CDR3 has 14 amino acids. Trimming shortened V by 5 bases and J by 1 base, and 12 bases separated the two germline ends. Germline V gene data show CDR1 as SGHNT and CDR2 as YYREEE (reference sequence). The CDR3 DNA sequence: TGTGCCAGCAGGGGGACACAGGGGAACACTGAAGCTTTCTTT. It is translated as CASRGTQGNTEAFF.

This clonotype was counted many times. This chain joins TRBV11-3 and TRBJ2-7, with a tentative D call TRBD1 (6 bases). Germline CDR1 is SGHNT and CDR2 is YENEEA. The length of the CDR3 is 14 residues. Trimming left V 5 bases short and J 3 bases short, with 14 bases between. CDR3 sequence reads: CASSTGKGGYEQYF. The DNA of the CDR3 is TGTGCCAGCAGCACTGGGAAAGGGGGCTACGAGCAGTACTTC.

This chain links TRBV10-3 with TRBJ1-2; D may be TRBD1 (5 bases). V dropped 6 bases and J dropped 0 bases, with 8 bases sitting between them. Germline values: CDR1 ENHRY, CDR2 SYGVKD. This CDR3 contains 13 residues. CDR3 loop: CAISGTSNYGYTF. The CDR3 nucleotides read TGTGCCATCAGCGGGACTTCTAACTATGGCTACACCTTC.

This clonotype was seen ten or more times. The chain has TRBV6-5 and TRBJ1-4; 8 bases line up with TRBD1. The V gene's germline CDR1 is MNHEY and CDR2 SVGAGI. V lost 0 bases, J lost 7 bases, and 1 base stayed unmatched. The CDR3 contains 14 residues. CDR3 residues: CASSYSGTGEKLFF. The CDR3 nucleotides are TGTGCCAGCAGTTACTCCGGGACAGGTGAAAAACTGTTTTTT.

The V call is TRBV27, the J call TRBJ1-6; D uncertain. CDR1 is MNHEY, CDR2 SMNVEV, per germline (reference sequence). CDR3 length: 14 amino acids. The V and J ends lost 3 bases and 11 bases respectively, with 14 bases between them. CDR3 protein: CASSFTTRETPLHF. The CDR3 coding sequence is TGTGCCAGCAGTTTCACGACTCGTGAGACACCCCTCCACTTT.

This clonotype has just a few counts. The rearrangement joins TRBV25-1 to TRBJ1-4; D remains ambiguous. The ends were cut back, 2 bases at V and 8 bases at J, with 12 bases in the middle. The CDR3 runs to 14 residues. The germline V gene encodes CDR1 MGHDK and CDR2 SYGVNS. In nucleotides, the CDR3 is TGTGCCAGCAGTGAAGGTCATACCGGGGAAAAACTGTTTTTT. It encodes CASSEGHTGEKLFF.

This clonotype appeared many times. The CDR3 sequence is CASSLPVDGMIDGYTF. In DNA form, the CDR3 reads TGTGCCAGCAGCCTCCCCGTTGATGGTATGATCGATGGCTACACCTTC. The genes are TRBV7-9 and TRBJ1-2, with D hard to call. The CDR3 length is 16 residues. Germline V gives CDR1 SEHNR, CDR2 FQNEAQ (reference sequence). V lost 5 bases to trimming and J lost 6 bases, with 22 bases between them.

In the case of this clonotype: A read error may explain this, as a much larger clone is one base away. J is TRBJ2-7 and V is TRBV19; unclear D gene. The CDR3 has 13 residues. Between the trimmed V and J ends, which lost 4 bases and 6 bases, there was a span of 13 bases. Germline V gives CDR1 LNHDA, CDR2 SQIVND (reference sequence). Here the CDR3 DNA reads TGTGCCAGTAGTAGGACCAGGACCGCCGAGCAGTACTTC. It translates to CASSRTRTAEQYF.

V and J are TRBV12-3 or TRBV12-4 and TRBJ1-6, with D maybe TRBD1 (6 bases). The length of the CDR3 is 17 residues. V dropped 5 bases and J dropped 7 bases, with 21 bases sitting between them. CDR3 protein: CASSPQGGGWRNSPLHF. CDR3 in DNA: TGTGCCAGCAGTCCCCAGGGAGGGGGGTGGAGGAATTCACCCCTCCACTTT.

The genes are TRBV25-1 and TRBJ2-5; D may correspond to TRBD1 or TRBD2 (5 bases each). Germline loops: CDR1 MGHDK, CDR2 SYGVNS. V was shortened by 6 bases and J by 0 bases, with 11 bases between the two germline ends. This CDR3 spans 14 amino acids. The CDR3 DNA is TGTGCCAGCAGATCGTGGGGGAACCAAGAGACCCAGTACTTC. The encoded protein is CASRSWGNQETQYF.

This clonotype was recorded many times. V gene TRBV29-1 combines with J gene TRBJ1-3; the D gene is possibly TRBD1 (5 bases). The germline V gene encodes CDR1 SQVTM and CDR2 ANQGSEA. The ends were cut back, 0 bases at V and 0 bases at J, with 9 bases in the middle. This CDR3 has 15 residues. CDR3 coding DNA: TGCAGCGTTGAAGACCGACAGATCTCTGGAAACACCATATATTTT. The encoded protein is CSVEDRQISGNTIYF.

The chain uses TRBV20-1 and TRBJ2-3, with no clear D. CDR3 length equals 11 residues. The germline gives CDR1 DFQATT, CDR2 SNEGSKA (reference sequence). The V gene lost 5 bases and the J gene lost 5 bases, with 8 bases spanning the gap. The CDR3 reads CSASPGDTQYF. The DNA for the CDR3 is TGCAGTGCTTCTCCGGGAGATACGCAGTATTTT.

This clonotype was counted only a few times. V gene TRBV12-3 or TRBV12-4 combines with J gene TRBJ2-7; 11 bases agree with TRBD2. With V trimmed by 5 bases and J by 7 bases, 10 bases remained unmatched. CDR3 length: 15 amino acids. CDR3 region: CASSASGLAGEEQYF. CDR3 coding DNA: TGTGCCAGCAGTGCGTCCGGACTAGCGGGCGAGGAGCAGTACTTC.

A remark on this clonotype: A single base separates this from a much larger clone, so it may be a read error. V usage is TRBV19 and J usage is TRBJ1-2, with 8 bases identical to TRBD1. With 6 bases clipped from V and 3 bases from J, the junction kept 9 bases outside the gene matches. Per the germline V gene, CDR1 is LNHDA and CDR2 is SQIVND (reference sequence). The CDR3 contains 15 residues. For the CDR3, the DNA is TGTGCCAGTAGCCAAATGACAGGGGCTGACTATGGCTACACCTTC. Translating it yields CASSQMTGADYGYTF.

Of note for this clonotype: The missing conserved phenylalanine or tryptophan at the end of this CDR3 makes a read error likely. The DNA is left out, because the CDR3 cannot be placed on it with certainty; the CDR3 is given as TCRdb lists it. The chain carries TRBV15 and TRBJ1-4. The V gene's germline CDR1 is LNHNV and CDR2 YYDKDF (reference sequence). Inclusive of both ends, the CDR3 amounts to 11 amino acids. CDR3 in amino acids: CATSRDGNGFY.